This TCR beta chain was identified in a study of cytomegalovirus exposure and HLA in healthy donors. Overall study context: In a later analysis, the approximately 120 validation repertoires were reported to have used the same platform as the approximately 690 first-cohort repertoires. Whole-study findings and limits: There were approximately 150 TCR beta chains listed as cytomegalovirus-associated.

Profiling relied on immunoSEQ multiplex PCR, and the TCRdb table lists in-frame clones only, not all of them. Among some 83,000 clones listed, approximately 95% were seen once. Notes on this clone: No antigen is known for it.

While the first cohort had fewer than 850 subjects, the donors belonged to the separate validation cohort of more than 95 subjects. Unmatched junction bases numbered 3, after V lost 0 bases and J lost 5 bases. Germline V lookup: CDR1 SGHNT, CDR2 YYREEE (reference sequence). This CDR3 comprises 14 residues. Specimen: PBMCs. The chain links TRBV5-4 to TRBJ1-2; 8 bases are shared with TRBD1. The receptor comes from a woman aged 18-29 years in good health and CMV-seronegative. The CDR3 loop reads CASSLEDRVYGYTF. Here the CDR3 DNA reads TGTGCCAGCAGCTTGGAGGACAGGGTGTATGGCTACACCTTC.